This TCR beta chain comes out of a study of T cell responses to AZD1222 COVID-19 vaccine. This clone came up once. Only in-frame clones appear in the TCRdb table, and some are missing; sequencing was by immunoSEQ multiplex PCR. The table has some 63,000 clones, about 88% seen once. It was second doses at about 4 or about 12 weeks that were pooled. This CDR3 has 10 amino acids. Looked up from germline, CDR1 is MNHEY and CDR2 is SVGAGI. Trimming pared 7 bases from V and 4 bases from J, leaving 4 bases between. The starting material was peripheral blood, obtained 28 days after the second AZD1222 dose. This TCR was recovered from an adult who received the AZD1222 COVID-19 vaccine. This chain uses TRBV6-5 with TRBJ1-2; D unclear. In DNA form, the CDR3 reads TGTGCCAGCAACCGCTATGGCTACACCTTC. It yields the protein CASNRYGYTF.